This entry describes one T cell receptor beta chain. This entry belongs to a study of T-cell memory formation after mild COVID-19. TCRdb used MiXCR to reprocess the 5' RACE reads, holding one entry per CDR3 protein. The sample contains approximately 190,000 distinct CDR3 sequences, approximately 16% of which appear only once. The sample comprised PBMCs or a T cell subset sorted from them (not recorded which). This receptor was taken from an adult woman who had mild COVID-19 (a few samples of this study predate the infection). Cell type and time point are not known.

The CDR3: CASSYISGSEQFF. The CDR3 bases are TGTGCCAGCAGTTACATAAGCGGGAGTGAGCAGTTCTTC. The chain carries TRBV6-2 or TRBV6-3 and TRBJ2-1, with TRBD2 matching over 8 bases. V dropped 2 bases and J dropped 9; count of bases not matched to a gene: 3. This CDR3 has 13 residues. Germline V lookup: CDR1 MNHEY, CDR2 SVGEGT.